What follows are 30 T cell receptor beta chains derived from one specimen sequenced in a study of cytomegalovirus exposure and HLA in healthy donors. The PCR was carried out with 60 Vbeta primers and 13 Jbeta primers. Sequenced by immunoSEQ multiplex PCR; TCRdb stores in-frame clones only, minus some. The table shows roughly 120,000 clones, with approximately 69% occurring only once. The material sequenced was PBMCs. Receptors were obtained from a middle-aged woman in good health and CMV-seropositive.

The CDR3 nucleotides read TGTGCCAGCAGCTTATTCCGCGCGGCGTTGGATTCACCCCTCCACTTT. Protein: CASSLFRAALDSPLHF. J is TRBJ1-6 and V is TRBV7-2; D is ambiguous. Germline loops: CDR1 SGHTA, CDR2 FQGNSA. CDR3 length equals 16 residues. V was trimmed by 2 bases and J by 8 bases, leaving 16 bases between them.

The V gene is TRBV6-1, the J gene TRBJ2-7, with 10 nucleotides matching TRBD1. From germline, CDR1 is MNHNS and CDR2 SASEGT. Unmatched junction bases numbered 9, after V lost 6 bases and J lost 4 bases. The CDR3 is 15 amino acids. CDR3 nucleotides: TGTGCCAGCAGACTCTCTGGACAGGGGGGGTACGAGCAGTACTTC. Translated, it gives CASRLSGQGGYEQYF.

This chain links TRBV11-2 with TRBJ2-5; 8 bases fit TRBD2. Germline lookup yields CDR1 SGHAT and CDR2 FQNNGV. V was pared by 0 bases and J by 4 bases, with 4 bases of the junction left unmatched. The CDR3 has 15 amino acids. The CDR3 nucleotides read TGTGCCAGCAGCTTAGATCGGGGGGGCCGAGAGACCCAGTACTTC. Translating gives CASSLDRGGRETQYF.

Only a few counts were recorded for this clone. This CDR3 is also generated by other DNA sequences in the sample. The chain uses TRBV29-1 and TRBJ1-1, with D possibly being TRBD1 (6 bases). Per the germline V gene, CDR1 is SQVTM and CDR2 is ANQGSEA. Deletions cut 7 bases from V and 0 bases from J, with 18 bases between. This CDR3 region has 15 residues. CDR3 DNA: TGCAGCGCTGGGGGGGGCTGGGGAATGAACACTGAAGCTTTCTTT. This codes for CSAGGGWGMNTEAFF.

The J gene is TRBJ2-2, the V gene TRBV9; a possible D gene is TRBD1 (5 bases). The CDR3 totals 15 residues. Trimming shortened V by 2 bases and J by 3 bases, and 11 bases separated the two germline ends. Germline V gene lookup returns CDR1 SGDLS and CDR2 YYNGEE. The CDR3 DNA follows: TGTGCCAGCAGCGTCCAGGGTTATGACACCGGGGAGCTGTTTTTT. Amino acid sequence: CASSVQGYDTGELFF. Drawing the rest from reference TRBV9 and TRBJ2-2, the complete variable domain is DSGVTQTPKHLITATGQRVTLRCSPRSGDLSVYWYQQSLDQGLQFLIQYYNGEERAKGNILERFSAQQFPDLHSELNLSSLELGDSALYFCASSVQGYDTGELFFGEGSRLTVL.

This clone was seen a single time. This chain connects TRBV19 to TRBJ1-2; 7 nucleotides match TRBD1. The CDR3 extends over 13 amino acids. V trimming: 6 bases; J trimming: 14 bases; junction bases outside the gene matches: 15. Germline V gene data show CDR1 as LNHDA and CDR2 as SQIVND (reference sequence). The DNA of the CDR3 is TGTGCCAGTAGAACAGGGGCCACCTATGAAGCGACCTTC. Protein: CASRTGATYEATF.

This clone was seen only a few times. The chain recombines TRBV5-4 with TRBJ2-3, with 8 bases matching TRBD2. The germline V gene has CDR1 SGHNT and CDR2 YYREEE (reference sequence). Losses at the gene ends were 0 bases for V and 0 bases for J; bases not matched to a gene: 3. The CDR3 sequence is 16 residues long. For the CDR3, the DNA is TGTGCCAGCAGCTTGGGAGCGGGAGTGAGCACAGATACGCAGTATTTT. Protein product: CASSLGAGVSTDTQYF.

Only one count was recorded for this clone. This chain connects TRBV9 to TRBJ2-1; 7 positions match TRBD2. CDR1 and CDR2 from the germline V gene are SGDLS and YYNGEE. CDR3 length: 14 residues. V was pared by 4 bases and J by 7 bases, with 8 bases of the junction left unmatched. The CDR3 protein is CASSPGGGPNEQFF. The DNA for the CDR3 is TGTGCCAGCAGCCCCGGGGGAGGGCCGAATGAGCAGTTCTTC.

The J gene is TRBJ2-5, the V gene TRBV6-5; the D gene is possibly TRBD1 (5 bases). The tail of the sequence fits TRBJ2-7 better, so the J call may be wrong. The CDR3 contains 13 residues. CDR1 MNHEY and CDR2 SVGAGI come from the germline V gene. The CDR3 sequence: CASSRGHSYEQYF. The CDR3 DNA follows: TGTGCCAGCAGCCGCGGACACTCCTACGAGCAGTACTTC.

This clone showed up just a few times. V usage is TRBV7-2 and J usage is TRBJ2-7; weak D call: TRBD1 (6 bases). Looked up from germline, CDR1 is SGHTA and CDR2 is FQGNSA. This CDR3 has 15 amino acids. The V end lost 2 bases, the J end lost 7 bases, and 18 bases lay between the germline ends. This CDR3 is CASSLPRTEPQEQYF. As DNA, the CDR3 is TGTGCCAGCAGCTTACCTAGGACAGAACCCCAAGAGCAGTACTTC.

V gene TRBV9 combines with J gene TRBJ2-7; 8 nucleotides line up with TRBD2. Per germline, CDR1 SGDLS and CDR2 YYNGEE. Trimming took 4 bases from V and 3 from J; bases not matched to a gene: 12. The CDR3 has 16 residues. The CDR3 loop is CASSKSGGGPYYEQYF. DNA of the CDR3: TGTGCCAGCAGCAAATCCGGGGGGGGGCCTTACTACGAGCAGTACTTC.

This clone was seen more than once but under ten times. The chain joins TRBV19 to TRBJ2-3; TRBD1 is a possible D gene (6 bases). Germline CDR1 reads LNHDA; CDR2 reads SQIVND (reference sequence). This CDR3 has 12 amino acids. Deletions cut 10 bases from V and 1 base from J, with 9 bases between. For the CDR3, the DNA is TGTGCCATTTCAGGGGGCACAGATACGCAGTATTTT. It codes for CAISGGTDTQYF.

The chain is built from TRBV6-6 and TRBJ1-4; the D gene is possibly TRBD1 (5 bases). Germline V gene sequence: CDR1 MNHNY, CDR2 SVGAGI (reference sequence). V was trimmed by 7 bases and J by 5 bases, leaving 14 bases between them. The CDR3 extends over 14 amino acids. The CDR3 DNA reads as TGTGCCAGCACCCGGGGGTCGTACAATGAAAAACTGTTTTTT. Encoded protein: CASTRGSYNEKLFF.

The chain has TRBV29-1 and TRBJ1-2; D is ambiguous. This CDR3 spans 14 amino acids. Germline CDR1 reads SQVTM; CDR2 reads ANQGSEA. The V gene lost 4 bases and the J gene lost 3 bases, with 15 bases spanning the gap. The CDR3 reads CSVAVPRDYYGYTF. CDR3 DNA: TGCAGCGTTGCCGTCCCCAGAGACTACTATGGCTACACCTTC.

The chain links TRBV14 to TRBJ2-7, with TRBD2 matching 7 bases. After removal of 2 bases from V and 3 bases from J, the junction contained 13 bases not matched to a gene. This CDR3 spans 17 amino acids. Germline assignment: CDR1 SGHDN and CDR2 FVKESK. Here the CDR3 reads CASSQKRGMRGFYEQYF. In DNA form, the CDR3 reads TGTGCCAGCAGCCAAAAGCGGGGCATGCGGGGGTTCTACGAGCAGTACTTC.

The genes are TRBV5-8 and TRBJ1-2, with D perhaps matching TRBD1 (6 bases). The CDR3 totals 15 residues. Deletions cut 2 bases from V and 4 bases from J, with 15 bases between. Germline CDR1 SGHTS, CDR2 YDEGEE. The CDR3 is CASSLEGQVTYGYTF. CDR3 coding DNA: TGTGCCAGCAGCTTAGAGGGACAAGTAACCTATGGCTACACCTTC.

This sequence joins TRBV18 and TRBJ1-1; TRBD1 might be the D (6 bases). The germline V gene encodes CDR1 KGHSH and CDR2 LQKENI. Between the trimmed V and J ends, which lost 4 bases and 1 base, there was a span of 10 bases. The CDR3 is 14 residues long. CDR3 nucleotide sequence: TGTGCCAGCTCACGGAGACAGGAGAACACTGAAGCTTTCTTT. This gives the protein CASSRRQENTEAFF. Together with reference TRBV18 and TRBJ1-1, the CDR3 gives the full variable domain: NAGVMQNPRHLVRRRGQEARLRCSPMKGHSHVYWYRQLPEEGLKFMVYLQKENIIDESGMPKERFSAEFPKEGPSILRIQQVVRGDSAAYFCASSRRQENTEAFFGQGTRLTVV.

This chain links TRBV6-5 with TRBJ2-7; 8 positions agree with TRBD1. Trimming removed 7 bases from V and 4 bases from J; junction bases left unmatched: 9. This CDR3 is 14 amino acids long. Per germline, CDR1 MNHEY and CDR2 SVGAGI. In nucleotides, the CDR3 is TGTGCCAGCACCTACTCCACAGGGGGGTACGAGCAGTACTTC. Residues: CASTYSTGGYEQYF.

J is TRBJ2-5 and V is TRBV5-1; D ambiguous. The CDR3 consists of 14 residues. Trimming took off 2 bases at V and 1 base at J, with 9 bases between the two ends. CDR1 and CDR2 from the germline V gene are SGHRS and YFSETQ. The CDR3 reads CASSLEEIQETQYF. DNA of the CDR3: TGCGCCAGCAGCTTAGAGGAAATCCAAGAGACCCAGTACTTC.

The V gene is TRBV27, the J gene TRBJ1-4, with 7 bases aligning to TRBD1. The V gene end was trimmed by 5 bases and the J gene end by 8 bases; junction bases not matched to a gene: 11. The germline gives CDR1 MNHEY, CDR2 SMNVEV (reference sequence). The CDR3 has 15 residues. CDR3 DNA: TGTGCCAGCAGTCAACCGGGACAGCTAGTCGAAAAACTGTTTTTT. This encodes CASSQPGQLVEKLFF.

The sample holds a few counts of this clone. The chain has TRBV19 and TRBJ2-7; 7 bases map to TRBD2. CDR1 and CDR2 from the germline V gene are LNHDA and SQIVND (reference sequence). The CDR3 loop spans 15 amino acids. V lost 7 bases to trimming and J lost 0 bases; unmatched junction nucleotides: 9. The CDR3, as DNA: TGTGCCAGTACCACCAAAGCGGGATTCTCCTACGAGCAGTACTTC. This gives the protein CASTTKAGFSYEQYF.

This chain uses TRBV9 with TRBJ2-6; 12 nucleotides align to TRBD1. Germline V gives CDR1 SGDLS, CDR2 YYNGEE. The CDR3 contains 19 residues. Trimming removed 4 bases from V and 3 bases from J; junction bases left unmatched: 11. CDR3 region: CASSLHDGTGGFGANVLTF. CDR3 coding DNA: TGTGCCAGCAGCCTCCACGACGGGACAGGGGGCTTTGGGGCCAACGTCCTGACTTTC.

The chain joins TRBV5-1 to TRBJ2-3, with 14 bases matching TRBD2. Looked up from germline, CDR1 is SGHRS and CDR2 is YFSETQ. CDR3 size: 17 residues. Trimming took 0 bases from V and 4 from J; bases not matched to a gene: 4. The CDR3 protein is CASSLAPGLAGADTQYF. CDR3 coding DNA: TGCGCCAGCAGCTTGGCTCCGGGACTAGCGGGGGCAGATACGCAGTATTTT.

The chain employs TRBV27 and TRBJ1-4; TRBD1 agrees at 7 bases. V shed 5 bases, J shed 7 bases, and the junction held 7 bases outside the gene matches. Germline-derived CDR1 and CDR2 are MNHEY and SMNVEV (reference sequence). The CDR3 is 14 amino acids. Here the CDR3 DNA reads TGTGCCAGCAGTATAAACCGGGACAGTGAAAAACTGTTTTTT. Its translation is CASSINRDSEKLFF.

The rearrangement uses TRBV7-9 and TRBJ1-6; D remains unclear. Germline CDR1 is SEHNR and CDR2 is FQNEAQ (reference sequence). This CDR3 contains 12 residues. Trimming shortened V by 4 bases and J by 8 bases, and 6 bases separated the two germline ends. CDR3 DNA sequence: TGTGCCAGCAGCTCACGGGATTCACCCCTCCACTTT. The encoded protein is CASSSRDSPLHF.

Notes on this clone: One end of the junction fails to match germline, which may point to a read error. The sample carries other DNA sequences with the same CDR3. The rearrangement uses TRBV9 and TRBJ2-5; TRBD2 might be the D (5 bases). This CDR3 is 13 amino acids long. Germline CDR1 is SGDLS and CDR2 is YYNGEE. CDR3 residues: CASSATGQETQYF. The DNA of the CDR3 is TGTGCTAGCAGCGCGACGGGGCAAGAGACCCAGTACTTC.

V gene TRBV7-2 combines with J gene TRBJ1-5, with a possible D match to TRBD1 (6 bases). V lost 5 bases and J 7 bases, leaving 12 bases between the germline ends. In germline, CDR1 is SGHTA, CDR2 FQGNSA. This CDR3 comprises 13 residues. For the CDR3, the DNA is TGTGCCAGCAGCCCCAGGGGTGAACAGCCCCAGCATTTT. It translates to CASSPRGEQPQHF.

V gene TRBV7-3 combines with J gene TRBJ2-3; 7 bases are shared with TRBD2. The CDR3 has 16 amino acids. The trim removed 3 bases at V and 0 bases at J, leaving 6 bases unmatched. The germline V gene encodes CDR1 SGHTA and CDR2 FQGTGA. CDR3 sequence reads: CASSLEAGISTDTQYF. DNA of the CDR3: TGTGCCAGCAGCTTGGAAGCGGGGATTAGCACAGATACGCAGTATTTT.

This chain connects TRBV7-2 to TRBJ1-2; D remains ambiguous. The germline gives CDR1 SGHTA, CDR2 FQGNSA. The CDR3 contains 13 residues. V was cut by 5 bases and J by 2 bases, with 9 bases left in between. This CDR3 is CASSPTENYGYTF. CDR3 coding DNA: TGTGCCAGCAGCCCTACAGAGAACTATGGCTACACCTTC.

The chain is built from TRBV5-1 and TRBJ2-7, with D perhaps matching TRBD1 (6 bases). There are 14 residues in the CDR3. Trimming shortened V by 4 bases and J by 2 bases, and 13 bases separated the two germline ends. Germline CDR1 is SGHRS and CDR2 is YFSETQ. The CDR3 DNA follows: TGCGCCAGCAGCCAGATGACAGGAGCCTACGAGCAGTACTTC. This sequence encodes CASSQMTGAYEQYF.